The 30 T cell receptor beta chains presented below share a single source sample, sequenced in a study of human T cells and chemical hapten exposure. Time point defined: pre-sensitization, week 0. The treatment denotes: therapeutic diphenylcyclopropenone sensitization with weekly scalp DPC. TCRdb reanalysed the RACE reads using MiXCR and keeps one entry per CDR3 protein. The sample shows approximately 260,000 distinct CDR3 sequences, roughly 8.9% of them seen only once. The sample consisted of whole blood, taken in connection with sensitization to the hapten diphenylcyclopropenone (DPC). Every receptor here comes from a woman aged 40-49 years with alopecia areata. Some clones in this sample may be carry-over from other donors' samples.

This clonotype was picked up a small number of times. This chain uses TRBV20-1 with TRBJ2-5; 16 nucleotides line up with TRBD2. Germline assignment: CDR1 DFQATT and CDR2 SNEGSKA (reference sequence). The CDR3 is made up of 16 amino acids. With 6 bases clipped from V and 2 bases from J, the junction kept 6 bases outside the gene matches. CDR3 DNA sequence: TGCAGTGCGACGGGACTAGCGGGAGGGAGGCAAGAGACCCAGTACTTC. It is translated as CSATGLAGGRQETQYF.

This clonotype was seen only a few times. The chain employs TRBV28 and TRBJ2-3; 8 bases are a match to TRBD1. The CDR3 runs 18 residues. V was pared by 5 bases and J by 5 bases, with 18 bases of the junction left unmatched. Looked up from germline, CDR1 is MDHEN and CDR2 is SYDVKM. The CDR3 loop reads CASSTRQGTGTAGDTQYF. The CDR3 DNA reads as TGTGCCAGCAGTACGCGACAGGGGACAGGCACAGCTGGAGATACGCAGTATTTT.

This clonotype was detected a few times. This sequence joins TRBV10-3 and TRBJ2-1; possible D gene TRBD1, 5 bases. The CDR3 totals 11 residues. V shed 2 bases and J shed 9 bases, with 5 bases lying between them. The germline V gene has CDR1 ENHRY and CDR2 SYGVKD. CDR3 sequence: CAISERGEQFF. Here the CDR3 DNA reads TGTGCCATCAGTGAGAGGGGTGAGCAGTTCTTC.

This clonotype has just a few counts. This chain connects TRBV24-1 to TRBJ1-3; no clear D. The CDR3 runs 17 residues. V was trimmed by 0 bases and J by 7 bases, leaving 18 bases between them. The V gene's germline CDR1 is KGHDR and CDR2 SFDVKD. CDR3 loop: CATSDLLGLQKFNTIYF. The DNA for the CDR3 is TGTGCCACCAGTGATTTGTTGGGGTTACAGAAGTTCAACACCATATATTTT.

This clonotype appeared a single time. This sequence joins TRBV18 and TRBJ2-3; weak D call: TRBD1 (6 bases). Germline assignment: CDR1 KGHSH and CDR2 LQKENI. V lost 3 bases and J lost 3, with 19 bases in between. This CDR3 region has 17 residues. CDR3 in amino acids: CASSPSLGQHRTDTQYF. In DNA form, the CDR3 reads TGTGCCAGCTCACCTTCCTTAGGACAGCACAGGACAGATACGCAGTATTTT.

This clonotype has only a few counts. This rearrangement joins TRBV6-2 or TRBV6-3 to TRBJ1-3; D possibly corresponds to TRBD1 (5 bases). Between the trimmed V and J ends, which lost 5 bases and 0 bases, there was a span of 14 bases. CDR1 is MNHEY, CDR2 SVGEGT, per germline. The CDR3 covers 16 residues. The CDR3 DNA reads TGTGCCAGCAGTCGCCGGGACGTTCGCTCTGGAAACACCATATATTTT. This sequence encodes CASSRRDVRSGNTIYF.

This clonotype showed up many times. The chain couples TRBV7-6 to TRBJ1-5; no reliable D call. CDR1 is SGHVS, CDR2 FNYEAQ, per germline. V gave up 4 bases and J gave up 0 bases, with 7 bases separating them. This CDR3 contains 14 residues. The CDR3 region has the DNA TGTGCCAGCAGCTCTACAGATAGCAATCAGCCCCAGCATTTT. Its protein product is CASSSTDSNQPQHF.

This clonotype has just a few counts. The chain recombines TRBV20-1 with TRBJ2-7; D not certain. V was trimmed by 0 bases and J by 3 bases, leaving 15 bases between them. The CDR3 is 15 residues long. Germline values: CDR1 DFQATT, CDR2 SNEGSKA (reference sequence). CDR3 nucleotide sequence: TGCAGTGCTAGAGATAGGAGACAACCGCGCTACGAGCAGTACTTC. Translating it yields CSARDRRQPRYEQYF.

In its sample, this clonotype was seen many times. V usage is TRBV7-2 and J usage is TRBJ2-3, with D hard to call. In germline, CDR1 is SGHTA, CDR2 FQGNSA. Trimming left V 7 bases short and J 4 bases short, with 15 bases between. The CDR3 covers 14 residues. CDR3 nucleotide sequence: TGTGCCAGCAACTTTGGGTTTCGAGCAGATACGCAGTATTTT. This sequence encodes CASNFGFRADTQYF.

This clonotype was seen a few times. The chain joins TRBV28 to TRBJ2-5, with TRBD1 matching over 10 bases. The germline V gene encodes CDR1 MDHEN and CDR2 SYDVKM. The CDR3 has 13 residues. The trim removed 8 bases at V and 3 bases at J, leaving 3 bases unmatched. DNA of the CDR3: TGTGCCAGCTCGACAGGGGGCAAAGAGACCCAGTACTTC. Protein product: CASSTGGKETQYF.

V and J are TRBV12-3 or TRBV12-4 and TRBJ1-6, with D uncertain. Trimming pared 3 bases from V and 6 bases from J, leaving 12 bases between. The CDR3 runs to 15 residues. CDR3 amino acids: CASSFGPSGNSPLHF. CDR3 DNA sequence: TGTGCCAGCAGTTTTGGCCCCTCGGGTAATTCACCCCTCCACTTT.

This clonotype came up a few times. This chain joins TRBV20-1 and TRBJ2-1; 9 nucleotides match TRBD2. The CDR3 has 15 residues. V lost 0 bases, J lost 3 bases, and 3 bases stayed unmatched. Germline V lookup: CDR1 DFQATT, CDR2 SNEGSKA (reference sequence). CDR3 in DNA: TGCAGTGCTAGAGATAGACTAGCGGTCTACAATGAGCAGTTCTTC. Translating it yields CSARDRLAVYNEQFF.

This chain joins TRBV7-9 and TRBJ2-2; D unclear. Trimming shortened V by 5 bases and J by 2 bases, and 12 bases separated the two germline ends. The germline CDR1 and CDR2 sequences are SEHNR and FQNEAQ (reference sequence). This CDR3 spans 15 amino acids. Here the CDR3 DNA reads TGTGCCAGCAGCCTTCAGAGAGGTAACACCGGGGAGCTGTTTTTT. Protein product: CASSLQRGNTGELFF. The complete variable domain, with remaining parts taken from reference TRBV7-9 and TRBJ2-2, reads DTGVSQNPRHKITKRGQNVTFRCDPISEHNRLYWYRQTLGQGPEFLTYFQNEAQLEKSRLLSDRFSAERPKGSFSTLEIQRTEQGDSAMYLCASSLQRGNTGELFFGEGSRLTVL.

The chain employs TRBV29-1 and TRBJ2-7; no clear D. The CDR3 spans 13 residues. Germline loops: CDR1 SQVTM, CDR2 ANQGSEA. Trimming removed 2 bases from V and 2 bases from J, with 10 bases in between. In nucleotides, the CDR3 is TGCAGCGTTGAAAGTCAGACGACCTACGAGCAGTACTTC. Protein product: CSVESQTTYEQYF.

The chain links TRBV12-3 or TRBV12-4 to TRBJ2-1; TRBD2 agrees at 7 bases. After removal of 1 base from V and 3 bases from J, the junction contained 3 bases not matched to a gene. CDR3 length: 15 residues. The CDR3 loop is CASSLGRENYNEQFF. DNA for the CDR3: TGTGCCAGCAGTTTAGGGCGGGAGAACTACAATGAGCAGTTCTTC.

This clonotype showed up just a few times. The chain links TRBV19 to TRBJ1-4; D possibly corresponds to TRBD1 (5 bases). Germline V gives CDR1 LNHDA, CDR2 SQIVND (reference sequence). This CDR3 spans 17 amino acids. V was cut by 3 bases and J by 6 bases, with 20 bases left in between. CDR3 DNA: TGTGCCAGTAGTATCTTAACCTGGCGGCAGGGTGATGAAAAACTGTTTTTT. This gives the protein CASSILTWRQGDEKLFF.

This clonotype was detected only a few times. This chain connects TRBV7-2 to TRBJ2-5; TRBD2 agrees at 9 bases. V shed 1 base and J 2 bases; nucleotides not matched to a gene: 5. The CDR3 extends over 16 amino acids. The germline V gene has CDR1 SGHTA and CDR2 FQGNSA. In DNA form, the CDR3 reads TGTGCCAGCAGCTTAGGTAGCGGGAGCCAGCAAGAGACCCAGTACTTC. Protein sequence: CASSLGSGSQQETQYF.

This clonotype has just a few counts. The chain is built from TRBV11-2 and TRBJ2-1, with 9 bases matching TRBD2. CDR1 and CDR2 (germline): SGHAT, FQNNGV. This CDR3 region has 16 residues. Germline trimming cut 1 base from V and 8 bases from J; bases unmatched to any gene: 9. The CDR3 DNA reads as TGTGCCAGCAGCTTAGGGGTTAGCGGGAGTTGGGATGAGCAGTTCTTC. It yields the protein CASSLGVSGSWDEQFF.

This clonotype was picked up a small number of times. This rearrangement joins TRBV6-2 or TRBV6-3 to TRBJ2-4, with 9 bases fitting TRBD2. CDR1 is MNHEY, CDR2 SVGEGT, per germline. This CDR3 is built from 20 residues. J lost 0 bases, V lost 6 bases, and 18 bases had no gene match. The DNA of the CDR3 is TGTGCCAGCAGCCCGGTTTCGACGCGGGAGGGAATACTAGCCAAAAACATTCAGTACTTC. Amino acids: CASSPVSTREGILAKNIQYF.

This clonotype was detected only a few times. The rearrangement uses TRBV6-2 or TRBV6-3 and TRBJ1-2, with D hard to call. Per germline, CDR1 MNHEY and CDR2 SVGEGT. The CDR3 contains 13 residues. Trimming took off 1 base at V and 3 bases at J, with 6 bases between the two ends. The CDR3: CASSYLSDYGYTF. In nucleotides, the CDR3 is TGTGCCAGCAGTTACTTATCTGACTATGGCTACACCTTC.

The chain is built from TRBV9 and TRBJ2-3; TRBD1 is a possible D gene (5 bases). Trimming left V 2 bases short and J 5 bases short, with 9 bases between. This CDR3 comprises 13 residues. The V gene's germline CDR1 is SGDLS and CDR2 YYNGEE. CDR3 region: CASSVGPGDTQYF. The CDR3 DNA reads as TGTGCCAGCAGCGTGGGGCCGGGAGATACGCAGTATTTT.

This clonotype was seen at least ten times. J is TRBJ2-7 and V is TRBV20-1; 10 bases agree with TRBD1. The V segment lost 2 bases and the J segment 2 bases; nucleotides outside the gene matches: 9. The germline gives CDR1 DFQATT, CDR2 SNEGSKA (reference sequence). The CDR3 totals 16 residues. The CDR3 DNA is TGCAGTGCTAGAACAACGACAGGGGGCAAGGCCTACGAGCAGTACTTC. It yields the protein CSARTTTGGKAYEQYF.

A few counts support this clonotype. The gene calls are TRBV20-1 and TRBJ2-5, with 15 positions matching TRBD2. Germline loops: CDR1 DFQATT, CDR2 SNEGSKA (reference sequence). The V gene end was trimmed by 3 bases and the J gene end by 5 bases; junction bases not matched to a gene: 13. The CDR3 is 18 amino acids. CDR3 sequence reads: CSAREVFTGLAGGETQYF. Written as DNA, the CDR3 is TGCAGTGCTAGGGAGGTTTTTACGGGACTAGCGGGAGGTGAGACCCAGTACTTC.

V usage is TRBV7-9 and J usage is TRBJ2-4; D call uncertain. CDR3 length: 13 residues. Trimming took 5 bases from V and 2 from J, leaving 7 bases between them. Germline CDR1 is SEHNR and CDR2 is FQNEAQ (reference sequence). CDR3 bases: TGTGCCAGCAGCCCGGAATCCAAAAACATTCAGTACTTC. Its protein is CASSPESKNIQYF.

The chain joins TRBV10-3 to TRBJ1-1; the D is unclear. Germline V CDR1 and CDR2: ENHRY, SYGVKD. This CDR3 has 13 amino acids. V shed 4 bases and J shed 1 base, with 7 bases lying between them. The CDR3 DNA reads TGTGCCATCAGTGGTAGGACGAACACTGAAGCTTTCTTT. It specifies CAISGRTNTEAFF.

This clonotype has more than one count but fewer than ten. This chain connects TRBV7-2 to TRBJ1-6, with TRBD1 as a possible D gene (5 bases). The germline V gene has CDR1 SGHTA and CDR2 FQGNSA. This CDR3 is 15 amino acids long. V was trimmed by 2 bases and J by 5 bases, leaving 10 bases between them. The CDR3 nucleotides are TGTGCCAGCAGCTTAAGCAGGGCAGATAATTCACCCCTCCACTTT. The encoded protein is CASSLSRADNSPLHF.

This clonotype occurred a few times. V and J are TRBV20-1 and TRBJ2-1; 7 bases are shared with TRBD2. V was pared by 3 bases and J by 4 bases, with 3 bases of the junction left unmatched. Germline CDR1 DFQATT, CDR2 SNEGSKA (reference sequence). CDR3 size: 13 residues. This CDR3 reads CSASPGGYNEQFF. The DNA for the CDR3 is TGCAGTGCTAGTCCGGGGGGATACAATGAGCAGTTCTTC.

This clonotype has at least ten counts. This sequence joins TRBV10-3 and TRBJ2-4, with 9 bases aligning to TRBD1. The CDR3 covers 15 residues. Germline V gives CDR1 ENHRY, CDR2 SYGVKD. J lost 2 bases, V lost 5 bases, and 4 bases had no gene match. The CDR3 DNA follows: TGTGCCATCAGTACCGGGACAGGGACCAAAAACATTCAGTACTTC. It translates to CAISTGTGTKNIQYF.

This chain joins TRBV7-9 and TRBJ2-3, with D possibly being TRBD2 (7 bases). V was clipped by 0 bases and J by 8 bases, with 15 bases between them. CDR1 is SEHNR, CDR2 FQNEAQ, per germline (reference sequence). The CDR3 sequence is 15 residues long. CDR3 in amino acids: CASSLALPGGGTQYF. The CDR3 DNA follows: TGTGCCAGCAGCTTAGCCCTCCCGGGGGGCGGTACGCAGTATTTT.

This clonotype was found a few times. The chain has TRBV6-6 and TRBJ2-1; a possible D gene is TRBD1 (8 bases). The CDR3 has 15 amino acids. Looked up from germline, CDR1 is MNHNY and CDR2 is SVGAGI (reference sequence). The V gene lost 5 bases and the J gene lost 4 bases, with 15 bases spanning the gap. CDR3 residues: CASSQGQGGYNEQFF. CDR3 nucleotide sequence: TGTGCCAGCAGTCAAGGACAGGGAGGGTACAATGAGCAGTTCTTC.